This TCR beta chain originates from a study of cytomegalovirus exposure and HLA in healthy donors. In the study overall: A preliminary data release comprised 80 million or so unique TCRs obtained from HLA-typed donors.

As regards this clone: Its antigen is unknown.

13 Jbeta primers and 60 Vbeta primers were used for the PCR. As handled by the study authors: Unique TCR beta chains numbered around 75 million in a later analysis, with 10 million to 14 million shared. Here immunoSEQ multiplex PCR was the method, and the copy in TCRdb shows in-frame clones only, minus some. V, J and clone size were drawn from that table, and D and trimming were deduced from the DNA. The sample gives about 180,000 clones, 60% to 80% of which show up once; around 2.5% is in the top ten. Notes on the study in general: Data from an earlier analysis indicated that most TCR beta V segments were productive either about 90% or about 30% of the time. Presence/absence analyses took donor sequencing depth as roughly uniform.

The sequence derives from a man in his sixties in good health and CMV-seronegative. Sequenced input: PBMCs.

The CDR3 sequence is CASSLGGGEQYF. The CDR3 bases are TGTGCCAGCAGCTTGGGGGGAGGAGAGCAGTACTTC. The chain recombines TRBV5-6 with TRBJ2-7, with D possibly being TRBD2 (6 bases). The CDR3 runs 12 residues. The V end lost 0 bases, the J end lost 7 bases, and 8 bases lay between the germline ends. Germline loops: CDR1 SGHDT, CDR2 YYEEEE.